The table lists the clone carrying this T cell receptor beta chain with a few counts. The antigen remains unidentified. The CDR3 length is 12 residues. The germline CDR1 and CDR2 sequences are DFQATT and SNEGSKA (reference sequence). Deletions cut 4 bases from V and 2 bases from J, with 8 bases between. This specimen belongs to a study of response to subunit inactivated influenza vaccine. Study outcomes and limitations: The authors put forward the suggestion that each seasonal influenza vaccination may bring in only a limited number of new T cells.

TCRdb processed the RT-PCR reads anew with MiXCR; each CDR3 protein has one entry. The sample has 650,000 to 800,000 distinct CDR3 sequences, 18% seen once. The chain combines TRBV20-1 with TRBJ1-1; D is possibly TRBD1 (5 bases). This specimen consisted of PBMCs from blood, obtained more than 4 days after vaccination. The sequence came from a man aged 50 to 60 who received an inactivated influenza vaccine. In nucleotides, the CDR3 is TGCAGTGCTAAGGACATCAACACTGAAGCTTTCTTT. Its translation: CSAKDINTEAFF.